This record concerns one TCR beta chain sequence. V was clipped by 1 base and J by 6 bases, with 19 bases between them. The CDR3 consists of 16 residues. In germline, CDR1 is SEHNR, CDR2 FQNEAQ (reference sequence). Cohort placement rested on clinical history that participants reported themselves. Recovered participants had two consecutive negative NP/OP PCR tests, healthcare professional clearance, or symptom resolution. The data stem from a study of blood T cell repertoires in COVID-19. Background on the study: Spain, Italy and the United States supplied samples that represented acute and convalescent COVID-19.

Original methodology: Amplification with reference gene primers provided the estimates of nucleated cell counts. Sequencing used immunoSEQ multiplex PCR; TCRdb keeps in-frame clones, though not all of them. That table supplies the V and J calls and clone size; D and trimming were determined from the DNA. The table shows about 300,000 clones, with around 84% occurring only once. This clonotype was obtained from a man younger than 40 who had recovered from COVID-19. The chain has TRBV7-9 and TRBJ2-7; possible D gene TRBD2, 7 bases. Sequencing was carried out using PBMCs or T cells enriched from blood (not recorded which). The CDR3 region has the DNA TGTGCCAGCAGCTTAGGCTTTTCCACAGGGAGGGGCGAGCAGTACTTC. Amino acid sequence: CASSLGFSTGRGEQYF.